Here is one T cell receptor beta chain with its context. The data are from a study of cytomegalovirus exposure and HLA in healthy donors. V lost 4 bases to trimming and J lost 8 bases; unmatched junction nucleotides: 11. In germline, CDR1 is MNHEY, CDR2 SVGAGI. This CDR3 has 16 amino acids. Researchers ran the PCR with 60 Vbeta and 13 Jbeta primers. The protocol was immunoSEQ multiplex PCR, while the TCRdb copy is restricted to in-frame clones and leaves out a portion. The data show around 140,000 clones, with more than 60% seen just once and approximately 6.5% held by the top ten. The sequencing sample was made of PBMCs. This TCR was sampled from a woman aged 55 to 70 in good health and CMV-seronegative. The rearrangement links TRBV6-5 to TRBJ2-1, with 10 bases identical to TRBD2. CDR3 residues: CASSSLAGVSGDEQFF. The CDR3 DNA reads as TGTGCCAGCAGTTCCCTAGCGGGAGTGTCCGGCGATGAGCAGTTCTTC.